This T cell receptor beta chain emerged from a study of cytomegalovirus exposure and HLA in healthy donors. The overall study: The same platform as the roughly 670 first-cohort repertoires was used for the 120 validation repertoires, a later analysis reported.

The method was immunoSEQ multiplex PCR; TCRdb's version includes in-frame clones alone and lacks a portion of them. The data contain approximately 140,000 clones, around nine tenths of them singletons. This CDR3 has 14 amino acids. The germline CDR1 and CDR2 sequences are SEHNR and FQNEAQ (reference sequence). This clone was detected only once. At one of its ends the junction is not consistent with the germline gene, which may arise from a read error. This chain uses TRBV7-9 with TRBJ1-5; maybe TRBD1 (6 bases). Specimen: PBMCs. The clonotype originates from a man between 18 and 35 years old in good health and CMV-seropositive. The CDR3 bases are TGTGCCAGCAGCGCCGGACAGAGCAGTCAGCCCCAGCATTTT. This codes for CASSAGQSSQPQHF. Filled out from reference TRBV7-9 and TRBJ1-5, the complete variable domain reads DTGVSQNPRHKITKRGQNVTFRCDPISEHNRLYWYRQTLGQGPEFLTYFQNEAQLEKSRLLSDRFSAERPKGSFSTLEIQRTEQGDSAMYLCASSAGQSSQPQHFGDGTRLSIL.